This entry features one T cell receptor (beta chain) sequence. Its antigen remains unknown. Clones were sequenced by immunoSEQ multiplex PCR, and TCRdb holds only the in-frame ones, with some missing. The sample shows around 38,000 clones, about 80% of them seen only once. The record originates from a study of OX40 agonist ivuxolimab in advanced cancers. Study-wide context: At around 83% male, the cohort had a mean age of around 56 years, ranging from about 23 to 79.

Trimming pared 0 bases from V and 8 bases from J, leaving 16 bases between. CDR1 and CDR2 from the germline V gene are MNHEY and SVGAGI. The CDR3 is 16 residues long. Broader study findings: Clonal expansion from baseline to week 6 occurred in both CD4+ and CD8+ T cells.

The rearrangement links TRBV6-5 to TRBJ1-4; D uncertain. The specimen was CD4+ or CD8+ T cells sorted from blood, collected in a trial of the OX40 agonist ivuxolimab. This receptor was taken from an adult with an advanced solid tumor such as melanoma, head and neck, liver or kidney cancer. The CDR3 loop reads CASSYSINPRLEKLFF. CDR3 in DNA: TGTGCCAGCAGTTACTCGATCAATCCTCGCCTCGAAAAACTGTTTTTT.